These 30 T cell receptor beta chains came from one sample sequenced in a study of blood T cell repertoires in COVID-19. Assay used: immunoSEQ multiplex PCR; TCRdb lists only in-frame clones, some missing. This sample has about 400,000 clones; around 89% occur once, and the top ten carry more than 4%. The source material was peripheral blood. The receptors originated from a woman aged 25 to 39 with acute or convalescent COVID-19.

The chain is built from TRBV25-1 and TRBJ1-6, with D uncertain. CDR3 length: 12 residues. Germline lookup yields CDR1 MGHDK and CDR2 SYGVNS. V lost 7 bases to trimming and J lost 10 bases, with 11 bases between them. CDR3 in amino acids: CASTDGLSPLHF. The DNA for the CDR3 is TGTGCCAGCACGGACGGACTATCACCCCTCCACTTT.

The V and J genes are TRBV6-5 and TRBJ1-5, with D possibly being TRBD1 (5 bases). With 5 bases removed from V and 6 bases from J, the gap between germline ends came to 11 bases. Germline CDR1 reads MNHEY; CDR2 reads SVGAGI. This CDR3 contains 13 residues. CDR3 DNA: TGTGCCAGCAGTCCCACGGGGGGTCAGCCCCAGCATTTT. It translates to CASSPTGGQPQHF.

This sequence joins TRBV27 and TRBJ2-3, with 7 bases fitting TRBD2. Germline lookup yields CDR1 MNHEY and CDR2 SMNVEV (reference sequence). The CDR3 contains 15 residues. The trim removed 6 bases at V and 5 bases at J, leaving 11 bases unmatched. The CDR3 DNA reads as TGTGCCAGCAGATTGGGCGGGGGACGCGGAGATACGCAGTATTTT. It codes for CASRLGGGRGDTQYF.

The rearrangement joins TRBV21-1 to TRBJ1-5. TRBV21-1 is marked as a pseudogene. CDR3 length equals 16 residues. CDR3 sequence (DNA): TGTGCCAGCGGCCGGGGGGCGTTTTTCCCTAATCAGCCCCAGCATTTT. Translating gives CASGRGAFFPNQPQHF.

This clone showed up just once. V and J are TRBV10-3 and TRBJ1-6; tentatively, D is TRBD1 (6 bases). In germline, CDR1 is ENHRY, CDR2 SYGVKD. Trimming removed 2 bases from V and 10 bases from J, with 9 bases in between. The CDR3 runs to 13 residues. The CDR3 here is CAISEKGDSPLHF. For the CDR3, the DNA is TGTGCCATCAGTGAGAAGGGGGACTCACCCCTCCACTTT.

The J gene is TRBJ1-1, the V gene TRBV28; no firm D call. Germline loops: CDR1 MDHEN, CDR2 SYDVKM. The CDR3 is 15 residues long. V lost 6 bases, J lost 1 base, and 15 bases lay in between. CDR3 coding DNA: TGTGCCAGCAGCACCCCCCCGGTCCGGAACACTGAAGCTTTCTTT. Its translation: CASSTPPVRNTEAFF.

This clone was detected once. This chain uses TRBV9 with TRBJ2-1; TRBD2 matches 14 bases. CDR3 size: 15 residues. Germline assignment: CDR1 SGDLS and CDR2 YYNGEE. V lost 3 bases to trimming and J lost 5 bases; unmatched junction nucleotides: 1. The CDR3 loop reads CASSAGLAGDNEQFF. The CDR3 DNA follows: TGTGCCAGCAGCGCGGGACTAGCGGGGGACAATGAGCAGTTCTTC.

The genes are TRBV29-1 and TRBJ2-7; 10 positions agree with TRBD2. Germline values: CDR1 SQVTM, CDR2 ANQGSEA. Unmatched junction bases numbered 2, after V lost 6 bases and J lost 3 bases. The CDR3 runs to 12 residues. The CDR3 DNA is TGCAGCGTAACTAGCGGGGTCTACGAGCAGTACTTC. This encodes CSVTSGVYEQYF.

The chain is built from TRBV5-6 and TRBJ1-6; TRBD1 matches 10 bases. CDR3 length equals 15 residues. The J segment lost 8 bases and the V segment lost 4 bases, leaving 6 bases of the junction unmatched. Germline loops: CDR1 SGHDT, CDR2 YYEEEE. The CDR3 bases are TGTGCCAGCAGCGCCGGGACAGGGGACGATTCACCCCTCCACTTT. Amino acids: CASSAGTGDDSPLHF.

This sequence joins TRBV7-3 and TRBJ2-2; 14 positions agree with TRBD2. The CDR3 totals 16 residues. Germline values: CDR1 SGHTA, CDR2 FQGTGA. V shed 7 bases, J shed 8 bases, and the junction held 9 bases outside the gene matches. The CDR3 sequence is CASKGGTSGGLGELFF. Written as DNA, the CDR3 is TGTGCCAGCAAAGGCGGGACTAGCGGGGGTTTAGGGGAGCTGTTTTTT.

This rearrangement joins TRBV2 to TRBJ2-1, with a tentative D call TRBD1 (6 bases). Trimming took 7 bases from V and 0 from J, leaving 10 bases between them. In germline, CDR1 is SNHLY, CDR2 FYNNEI. The CDR3 spans 14 residues. DNA of the CDR3: TGTGCCAGCATTGGACAGAGCTCCTACAATGAGCAGTTCTTC. Protein product: CASIGQSSYNEQFF.

The rearrangement joins TRBV11-2 to TRBJ1-1, with a weak D call TRBD1 (5 bases). The V gene's germline CDR1 is SGHAT and CDR2 FQNNGV. The CDR3 sequence is 15 residues long. Trimming pared 2 bases from V and 5 bases from J, leaving 15 bases between. CDR3 DNA: TGTGCCAGCAGCTTATTAGGGGCTTGGGGTACTGAAGCTTTCTTT. Protein sequence: CASSLLGAWGTEAFF.

This clone came up once. This chain links TRBV27 with TRBJ2-2; the match to TRBD2 covers 8 bases. The V and J ends lost 6 bases and 0 bases, in that order; junction bases with no gene match: 9. This CDR3 spans 17 amino acids. Germline V gene data show CDR1 as MNHEY and CDR2 as SMNVEV (reference sequence). The CDR3 region has the DNA TGTGCCAGCAGACACCGGACTAGCTCTACGAACACCGGGGAGCTGTTTTTT. Translation: CASRHRTSSTNTGELFF.

This chain connects TRBV5-6 to TRBJ2-5, with TRBD1 as a possible D gene (6 bases). The germline gives CDR1 SGHDT, CDR2 YYEEEE. CDR3 size: 15 residues. The V and J ends lost 4 bases and 1 base respectively, with 14 bases between them. The CDR3, as DNA: TGTGCCAGCAGCCCCGGACAGACAGGCCAAGAGACCCAGTACTTC. This codes for CASSPGQTGQETQYF.

The chain uses TRBV5-1 and TRBJ2-5; D possibly corresponds to TRBD1 (5 bases). The V end lost 6 bases, the J end lost 5 bases, and 23 bases lay between the germline ends. The germline V gene has CDR1 SGHRS and CDR2 YFSETQ. The CDR3 covers 16 residues. The CDR3 region has the DNA TGCGCCAGCACTAAAGGACCGACAGCTCCCGGGGAGACCCAGTACTTC. This encodes CASTKGPTAPGETQYF.

This chain uses TRBV30 with TRBJ1-5; 9 positions agree with TRBD1. Losses at the gene ends were 3 bases for V and 5 bases for J; bases not matched to a gene: 2. The germline gives CDR1 GTSNPN, CDR2 SVGIG (reference sequence). The CDR3 is 13 amino acids. The CDR3 loop reads CAWSTGGDQPQHF. DNA of the CDR3: TGTGCCTGGAGCACAGGGGGCGATCAGCCCCAGCATTTT. Based on the CDR3 plus reference TRBV30 and TRBJ1-5, the full variable domain is SQTIHQWPATLVQPVGSPLSLECTVEGTSNPNLYWYRQAAGRGLQLLFYSVGIGQISSEVPQNLSASRPQDRQFILSSKKLLLSDSGFYLCAWSTGGDQPQHFGDGTRLSIL.

The chain employs TRBV11-2 and TRBJ2-5; 9 nucleotides match TRBD1. V was pared by 3 bases and J by 5 bases, with 7 bases of the junction left unmatched. The CDR3 loop spans 15 amino acids. The germline V gene has CDR1 SGHAT and CDR2 FQNNGV. CDR3 protein: CASSFRDRDLETQYF. For the CDR3, the DNA is TGTGCCAGCAGCTTCCGGGACAGGGATCTGGAGACCCAGTACTTC.

The chain employs TRBV6-5 and TRBJ1-2; 8 nucleotides agree with TRBD1. The CDR3 totals 16 residues. Germline CDR1 and CDR2: MNHEY and SVGAGI. V was pared by 1 base and J by 2 bases, with 6 bases of the junction left unmatched. CDR3 in amino acids: CASSYYGQGQNYGYTF. CDR3 DNA sequence: TGTGCCAGCAGTTACTACGGACAGGGACAAAACTATGGCTACACCTTC.

The chain combines TRBV2 with TRBJ2-1, with TRBD2 matching 11 bases. The CDR3 extends over 16 amino acids. In germline, CDR1 is SNHLY, CDR2 FYNNEI. Germline trimming cut 4 bases from V and 4 bases from J; bases unmatched to any gene: 6. In nucleotides, the CDR3 is TGTGCCAGCAGTGCGCCTAGCGGGGGGATGTACAATGAGCAGTTCTTC. Translated, it gives CASSAPSGGMYNEQFF.

V usage is TRBV10-2 and J usage is TRBJ1-5; a possible D gene is TRBD1 (6 bases). CDR1 is WSHSY, CDR2 SAAADI, per germline. This CDR3 has 13 amino acids. Trimming left V 3 bases short and J 7 bases short, with 10 bases between. CDR3: CASSDRGDQPQHF. The CDR3 bases are TGCGCCAGCAGTGACAGGGGCGACCAGCCCCAGCATTTT.

CDR3 residues: CASSLSSVGAAFNTEAFF. In nucleotides, the CDR3 is TGTGCCAGCAGCTTATCGAGTGTTGGTGCCGCGTTTAACACTGAAGCTTTCTTT. J is TRBJ1-1 and V is TRBV7-2, with D unresolved. The germline V gene has CDR1 SGHTA and CDR2 FQGNSA. V lost 2 bases and J 2 bases, leaving 21 bases between the germline ends. The CDR3 is 18 amino acids.

V is TRBV11-2 and J is TRBJ2-2; maybe TRBD1 (5 bases). V shed 4 bases and J shed 1 base, with 10 bases lying between them. CDR3 length: 15 residues. CDR1 is SGHAT and CDR2 is FQNNGV in the germline V gene. CDR3 nucleotide sequence: TGTGCCAGCAGCTCACGGCAGGGGAACACCGGGGAGCTGTTTTTT. Protein product: CASSSRQGNTGELFF.

The genes are TRBV11-2 and TRBJ2-7; 11 bases fit TRBD2. Germline lookup yields CDR1 SGHAT and CDR2 FQNNGV. This CDR3 comprises 14 residues. V shed 5 bases and J 2 bases; nucleotides not matched to a gene: 2. CDR3 coding DNA: TGTGCCAGCAGCCTACTAGCGGGGGCCTACGAGCAGTACTTC. Protein product: CASSLLAGAYEQYF.

The rearrangement uses TRBV7-2 and TRBJ1-1, with D unclear. Per the germline V gene, CDR1 is SGHTA and CDR2 is FQGNSA. The length of the CDR3 is 15 residues. V lost 2 bases, J lost 4 bases, and 14 bases lay in between. CDR3 amino acids: CASSLRFGVVTEAFF. The DNA for the CDR3 is TGTGCCAGCAGCTTAAGGTTCGGGGTTGTCACTGAAGCTTTCTTT.

The chain carries TRBV7-3 and TRBJ2-6; weak D call: TRBD2 (6 bases). The ends were cut back, 1 base at V and 3 bases at J, with 7 bases in the middle. The CDR3 is 15 amino acids. Germline V lookup: CDR1 SGHTA, CDR2 FQGTGA. CDR3 sequence (DNA): TGTGCCAGCAGCTTAAACGGGGGTGGGGCCAACGTCCTGACTTTC. This encodes CASSLNGGGANVLTF.

V usage is TRBV4-2 and J usage is TRBJ2-2; D is possibly TRBD2 (6 bases). Per germline, CDR1 LGHNA and CDR2 YNFKEQ. This CDR3 region has 15 residues. V gave up 8 bases and J gave up 2 bases, with 15 bases separating them. The DNA for the CDR3 is TGTGCCAGCCAGGCGGGAATGGGAAACACCGGGGAGCTGTTTTTT. This translates into CASQAGMGNTGELFF.

In the case of this clone: The junction and the germline gene differ at one end; a read error may be behind it. The V call is TRBV29-1, the J call TRBJ1-2; a possible D gene is TRBD1 (6 bases). Per germline, CDR1 SQVTM and CDR2 ANQGSEA. The CDR3 covers 12 residues. The CDR3 protein is CSVEDSYRESAF. The CDR3, as DNA: TGCAGCGTTGAAGATTCGTACAGGGAAAGTGCCTTC.

The chain couples TRBV25-1 to TRBJ2-1; 10 bases align to TRBD1. The CDR3 spans 16 residues. CDR1 and CDR2 (germline): MGHDK, SYGVNS. The V gene end was trimmed by 2 bases and the J gene end by 3 bases; junction bases not matched to a gene: 4. The CDR3 loop is CASSEIGTGDYNEQFF. In DNA, the CDR3 is TGTGCCAGCAGTGAAATAGGGACAGGGGACTACAATGAGCAGTTCTTC.

This sequence joins TRBV11-2 and TRBJ1-6; D unresolved. V was pared by 1 base and J by 8 bases, with 6 bases between. Looked up from germline, CDR1 is SGHAT and CDR2 is FQNNGV. CDR3 length equals 13 residues. CDR3 residues: CASSLGVYSPLHF. The CDR3 region has the DNA TGTGCCAGCAGCTTAGGCGTGTATTCACCCCTCCACTTT. Full variable domain (missing parts from reference TRBV11-2 and TRBJ1-6): EAGVAQSPRYKIIEKRQSVAFWCNPISGHATLYWYQQILGQGPKLLIQFQNNGVVDDSQLPKDRFSAERLKGVDSTLKIQPAKLEDSAVYLCASSLGVYSPLHFGNGTRLTVT.

Only a few counts were recorded for this clone. The V call is TRBV4-1, the J call TRBJ2-5; D possibly corresponds to TRBD2 (5 bases). CDR1 and CDR2 from the germline V gene are MGHRA and YSYEKL. The CDR3 is made up of 15 amino acids. V was pared by 0 bases and J by 5 bases, with 13 bases between. In nucleotides, the CDR3 is TGCGCCAGCAGCCAAGAGTACCCTAGCCGGGAGACCCAGTACTTC. Amino acids: CASSQEYPSRETQYF.